These T cell receptor beta chains were read from a single sample in a study of blood T cell repertoires in COVID-19. Method: immunoSEQ multiplex PCR; TCRdb's copy keeps in-frame clones and lacks some. The data contain some 80,000 clones, around 90% of them seen just once; the ten biggest clones take up under 5%. Specimen: peripheral blood. The receptors stem from a woman of 80 years or more with active or convalescent COVID-19. CDR3s include the opening cysteine and the closing phenylalanine or tryptophan. D genes are given only for firm matches. For some rows the clone size is stated as once, few or many, or as a class when expanded; others skip it.

length	J	D	size	V	CDR3	DNA
14	TRBJ1-2	.	.	TRBV4-3	CASSQRGYSDGYTF	TGCGCCAGCAGCCAAAGGGGGTATTCAGACGGCTACACCTTC
19	TRBJ2-1	TRBD2	.	TRBV6-2/TRBV6-3	CASSYRLVGLALSYNEQFF	TGTGCCAGCAGTTACCGTCTTGTGGGACTAGCTCTCTCCTACAATGAGCAGTTCTTC
15	TRBJ1-2	TRBD1	.	TRBV7-3	CASSLTGQDPMGYTF	TGTGCCAGCAGCTTAACGGGACAGGACCCTATGGGCTACACCTTC
17	TRBJ2-1	TRBD2	few	TRBV7-6	CASSLKSGLAGVNEQFF	TGTGCCAGCAGCCTAAAATCCGGACTAGCGGGAGTCAATGAGCAGTTCTTC
13	TRBJ2-5	TRBD2	.	TRBV7-2	CASSFGGAQTQYF	TGTGCCAGCAGCTTCGGGGGGGCGCAGACCCAGTACTTC
12	TRBJ2-3	.	.	TRBV28	CASSLGGDTQYF	TGTGCCAGCAGTCTAGGAGGAGATACGCAGTATTTT
15	TRBJ1-5	.	.	TRBV3-1/TRBV3-2	CASSLTGRENQPQHF	TGTGCCAGCAGCTTAACGGGCCGGGAAAATCAGCCCCAGCATTTT
15	TRBJ2-5	TRBD1	few	TRBV7-9	CASSPGQGGGETQYF	TGTGCCAGCAGCCCGGGACAGGGAGGGGGAGAGACCCAGTACTTC
15	TRBJ1-4	.	.	TRBV20-1	CSASLGQKKNEKLFF	TGCAGTGCTAGTCTTGGTCAGAAAAAGAACGAAAAACTGTTTTTT
16	TRBJ2-2	.	.	TRBV24-1	CATSVLTATNTGELFF	TGTGCCACCAGTGTCCTGACAGCGACGAACACCGGGGAGCTGTTTTTT
13	TRBJ2-4	.	.	TRBV18	CASSPTAKNIQYF	TGTGCCAGCTCACCGACTGCCAAAAACATTCAGTACTTC
15	TRBJ2-1	.	.	TRBV5-4	CASSLDTSQYNEQFF	TGTGCCAGCAGCTTGGACACCTCCCAGTACAATGAGCAGTTCTTC
16	TRBJ2-2	TRBD2	.	TRBV5-4	CASSLGAGGHTGELFF	TGTGCCAGCAGCTTAGGAGCGGGGGGGCACACCGGGGAGCTGTTTTTT
15	TRBJ1-2	.	.	TRBV7-9	CASSLVAVINYGYTF	TGTGCCAGCAGCTTAGTGGCCGTGATTAACTATGGCTACACCTTC
14	TRBJ2-7	TRBD1	.	TRBV7-9	CASSSRDRGPEQYF	TGTGCCAGCAGCTCCCGGGACAGGGGGCCTGAACAGTACTTC
14	TRBJ2-5	.	few	TRBV4-1	CASSQWLGGETQYF	TGCGCCAGCAGCCAGTGGTTGGGAGGTGAGACCCAGTACTTC
13	TRBJ2-7	TRBD1	once	TRBV2	CASAGQGHYEQYF	TGTGCCAGCGCAGGACAGGGGCACTACGAGCAGTACTTC
17	TRBJ2-1	TRBD2	.	TRBV9	CASSVALPSGGNNEQFF	TGTGCCAGCAGCGTAGCCCTCCCTAGCGGGGGAAACAATGAGCAGTTCTTC
14	TRBJ1-1	.	.	TRBV19	CASSIGGRGTEAFF	TGTGCCAGTAGTATAGGGGGAAGGGGCACTGAAGCTTTCTTT
16	TRBJ2-5	.	.	TRBV18	CASSSRRDSYQETQYF	TGTGCCAGCTCGTCGCGCCGGGACTCCTACCAAGAGACCCAGTACTTC
15	TRBJ2-5	.	.	TRBV3-1/TRBV3-2	CASSPVASMRETQYF	TGTGCCAGCAGCCCCGTCGCTAGCATGCGGGAGACCCAGTACTTC
15	TRBJ1-5	TRBD1	.	TRBV5-1	CASSPGTGSNQPQHF	TGCGCCAGCAGCCCCGGGACAGGGAGCAATCAGCCCCAGCATTTT
14	TRBJ1-2	.	.	TRBV28	CASSPVRTAYGYTF	TGTGCCAGCAGTCCCGTCCGGACAGCCTATGGCTACACCTTC
15	TRBJ1-5	.	.	TRBV28	CASSSTGLSNQPQHF	TGTGCCAGCAGTTCTACAGGGCTCTCCAATCAGCCCCAGCATTTT
15	TRBJ2-7	TRBD1	.	TRBV28	CASSQDPGQGNEQYF	TGTGCCAGCAGCCAGGATCCGGGACAGGGGAACGAGCAGTACTTC
17	TRBJ2-7	TRBD1	.	TRBV3-1/TRBV3-2	CASSLPGRTGGPYEQYF	TGTGCCAGCAGCCTCCCCGGAAGGACAGGGGGACCCTACGAGCAGTACTTC
16	TRBJ2-7	.	.	TRBV27	CASSFDPRARGREQYF	TGTGCCAGCAGTTTCGACCCCCGGGCCAGGGGGAGGGAGCAGTACTTC
17	TRBJ2-7	.	.	TRBV21-1	CASHWGWTGTLVYEQYF	TGTGCCAGCCACTGGGGATGGACAGGGACACTTGTCTACGAGCAGTACTTC
15	TRBJ2-3	.	.	TRBV5-1	CASSTLGPGTDTQYF	TGCGCCAGCAGCACCTTGGGGCCCGGCACAGATACGCAGTATTTT
15	TRBJ1-5	TRBD1	.	TRBV3-1/TRBV3-2	CASSQGTGDNQPQHF	TGTGCCAGCAGCCAAGGGACAGGGGACAATCAGCCCCAGCATTTT
15	TRBJ2-1	TRBD2	.	TRBV18	CASSSGLAGFGEQFF	TGTGCCAGCTCATCGGGACTAGCGGGATTCGGCGAGCAGTTCTTC
12	TRBJ1-1	TRBD1	.	TRBV6-5	CASNRGQDEAFF	TGTGCCAGCAATCGAGGACAGGATGAAGCTTTCTTT
18	TRBJ1-2	TRBD1	.	TRBV27	CASSLRGTGALGNYGYTF	TGTGCCAGCAGTTTAAGGGGGACAGGGGCCCTAGGAAACTATGGCTACACCTTC
14	TRBJ1-4	TRBD1	.	TRBV29-1	CSVAKQGAIEKLFF	TGCAGCGTCGCCAAACAGGGGGCTATTGAAAAACTGTTTTTT
16	TRBJ2-4	TRBD1	.	TRBV10-3	CAISVGGQGAKNIQYF	TGTGCCATCAGTGTGGGGGGACAGGGGGCCAAAAACATTCAGTACTTC
15	TRBJ1-2	TRBD1	.	TRBV5-5	CASSPGDRASYGYTF	TGTGCCAGCAGCCCGGGGGACAGGGCCTCCTATGGCTACACCTTC
12	TRBJ2-5	.	.	TRBV2	CASTPGGETQYF	TGTGCCAGCACCCCCGGCGGGGAGACCCAGTACTTC
16	TRBJ1-1	.	.	TRBV19	CASSIGAGPSNTEAFF	TGTGCCAGTAGTATAGGGGCAGGGCCCTCGAACACTGAAGCTTTCTTT
12	TRBJ2-1	.	.	TRBV6-2/TRBV6-3	CASSYSEFEQFF	TGTGCCAGCAGTTACTCGGAGTTTGAGCAGTTCTTC
16	TRBJ2-5	TRBD1	.	TRBV12-5	CASGETGGAGQETQYF	TGTGCTAGTGGCGAGACAGGGGGTGCTGGGCAAGAGACCCAGTACTTC
15	TRBJ2-7	TRBD1	few	TRBV5-4	CASSPGQGAHYEQYF	TGTGCCAGCAGCCCGGGACAGGGGGCGCACTACGAGCAGTACTTC
15	TRBJ1-1	.	.	TRBV21-1	CASSLRTDMNTEAFF	TGTGCCAGCAGCTTAAGGACAGATATGAACACTGAAGCTTTCTTT